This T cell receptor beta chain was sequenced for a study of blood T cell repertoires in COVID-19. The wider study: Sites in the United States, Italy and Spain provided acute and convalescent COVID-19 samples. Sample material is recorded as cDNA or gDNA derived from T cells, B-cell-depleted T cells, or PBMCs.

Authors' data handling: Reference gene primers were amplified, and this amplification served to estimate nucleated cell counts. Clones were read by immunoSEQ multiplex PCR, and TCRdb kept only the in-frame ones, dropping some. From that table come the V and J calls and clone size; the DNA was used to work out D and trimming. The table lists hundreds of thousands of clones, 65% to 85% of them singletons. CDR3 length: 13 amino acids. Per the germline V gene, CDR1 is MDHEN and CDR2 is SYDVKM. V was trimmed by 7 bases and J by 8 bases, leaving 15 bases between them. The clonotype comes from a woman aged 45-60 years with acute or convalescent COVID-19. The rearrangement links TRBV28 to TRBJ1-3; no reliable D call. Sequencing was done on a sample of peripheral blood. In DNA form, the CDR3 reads TGTGCCAGCAAAACCGGTCCCCTGGACACCATATATTTT. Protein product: CASKTGPLDTIYF. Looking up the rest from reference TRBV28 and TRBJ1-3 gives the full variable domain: DVKVTQSSRYLVKRTGEKVFLECVQDMDHENMFWYRQDPGLGLRLIYFSYDVKMKEKGDIPEGYSVSREKKERFSLILESASTNQTSMYLCASKTGPLDTIYFGEGSWLTVV.